This TCR beta chain was observed in a study of regulatory T cells in long-lasting Graves disease. CDR3 size: 15 residues. V lost 5 bases and J 2 bases, leaving 16 bases between the germline ends. Per germline, CDR1 SNHLY and CDR2 FYNNEI. The sample's time point: persistent/refractory GD, antithyroid drugs over 5 years with positive TRAb. Extracted PBMC RNA gave rise to the TCR library. EDTA tubes were used for drawing roughly 9 milliliters of peripheral blood. Findings and caveats of the study: New patients shared 800 to 1,000 public clonotypes, and persistent patients shared more, with fewer than 3,500.

This clonotype was counted many times. The antigen is not known. CDR3 regions were amplified by Arm-PCR using iRepertoire HTBI primers to build TCR beta libraries. TCRdb processed the multiplex PCR reads anew with MiXCR; each CDR3 protein has one entry. This sample yields about 660,000 distinct CDR3 sequences, of which around 30% are seen a single time; 40% to 50% belongs to the top ten. Sample: peripheral blood mononuclear cells (PBMCs), taken when the disease was refractory, from a patient treated with antithyroid drugs. The chain combines TRBV2 with TRBJ2-7; D may be TRBD1 or TRBD2 (5 bases each). The TCR sequence derives from a female donor with Graves disease. The CDR3 loop reads CASSPTGTATYEQYF. The DNA for the CDR3 is TGTGCCAGCAGTCCCACCGGGACGGCAACCTACGAGCAGTACTTC.